Given below is one T cell receptor (beta chain) in context. The antigen is unknown. This may stem from a read error, because a much larger clone lies one nucleotide away. V was pared by 7 bases and J by 5 bases, with 12 bases between. Germline V gene data show CDR1 as SQVTM and CDR2 as ANQGSEA. This CDR3 comprises 11 residues. Constant-region reverse primers amplified full-length variable regions, followed by semi-nested Nested Universal Primer A PCR. TCRdb called the 5' RACE reads again in MiXCR, with one record for every CDR3 protein. The table has 45,000 to 70,000 distinct CDR3 sequences, around 26% seen once; the top ten hold 3.2%. Study-level results: The TCR gene usage of tumor memory CD4+ T cells clustered together with blood and lymph node memory CD4+ cells and with lymph node naive CD4+ cells. Tumor Treg TCRs overlapped most with tumor naive CD4+ cells.

Memory CD4+ T cells were sorted as CD4+CD45RO+CD25- cells. Sequenced: tumor-infiltrating memory CD4+ T cells sorted from the breast tumor. Subset here: memory CD4+ T cells, CD4+CD45RO+CD25-. This receptor was identified in a female donor with breast cancer. The chain links TRBV29-1 to TRBJ2-7; D not certain. The CDR3 DNA follows: TGCAGCGCAACGGTCAGTAACGAGCAGTACTTC. Translated, it gives CSATVSNEQYF.